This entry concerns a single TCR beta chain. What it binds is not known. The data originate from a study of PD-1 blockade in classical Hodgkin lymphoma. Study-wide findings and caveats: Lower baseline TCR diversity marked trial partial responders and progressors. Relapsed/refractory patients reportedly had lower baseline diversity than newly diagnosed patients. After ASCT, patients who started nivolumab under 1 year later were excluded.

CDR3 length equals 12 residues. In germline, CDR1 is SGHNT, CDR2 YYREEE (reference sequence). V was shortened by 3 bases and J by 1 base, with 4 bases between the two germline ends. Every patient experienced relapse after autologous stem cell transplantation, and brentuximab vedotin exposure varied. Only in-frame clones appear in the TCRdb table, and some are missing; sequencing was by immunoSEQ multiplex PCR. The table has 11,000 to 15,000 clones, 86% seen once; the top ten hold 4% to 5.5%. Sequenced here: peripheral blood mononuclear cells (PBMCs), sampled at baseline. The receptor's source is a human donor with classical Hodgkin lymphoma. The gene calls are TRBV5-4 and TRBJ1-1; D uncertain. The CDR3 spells CASSSGNTEAFF. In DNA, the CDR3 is TGTGCCAGCAGCTCCGGGAACACTGAAGCTTTCTTT.